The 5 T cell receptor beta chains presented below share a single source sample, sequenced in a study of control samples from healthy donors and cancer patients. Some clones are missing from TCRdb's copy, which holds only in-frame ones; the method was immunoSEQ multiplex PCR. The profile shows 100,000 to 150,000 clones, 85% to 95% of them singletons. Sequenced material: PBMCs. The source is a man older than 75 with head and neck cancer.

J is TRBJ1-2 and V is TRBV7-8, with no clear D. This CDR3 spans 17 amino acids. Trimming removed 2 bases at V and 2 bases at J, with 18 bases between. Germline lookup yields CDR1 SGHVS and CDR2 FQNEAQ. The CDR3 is CASSLLRNPTENYGYTF. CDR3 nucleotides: TGTGCCAGCAGCTTACTGCGAAACCCGACGGAAAACTATGGCTACACCTTC.

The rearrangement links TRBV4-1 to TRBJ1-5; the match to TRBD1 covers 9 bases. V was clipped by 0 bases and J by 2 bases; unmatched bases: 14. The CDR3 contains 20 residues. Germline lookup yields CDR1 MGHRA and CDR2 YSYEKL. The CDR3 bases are TGCGCCAGCAGCCAAGATCTCCCGGGACAGGGAGCATGGGGCAATCAGCCCCAGCATTTT. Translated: CASSQDLPGQGAWGNQPQHF.

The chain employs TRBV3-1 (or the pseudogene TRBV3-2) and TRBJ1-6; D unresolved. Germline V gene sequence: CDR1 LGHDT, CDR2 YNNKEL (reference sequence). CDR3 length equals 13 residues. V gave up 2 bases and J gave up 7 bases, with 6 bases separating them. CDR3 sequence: CASSQSRNSPLHF. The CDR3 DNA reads TGTGCCAGCAGCCAATCCAGAAATTCACCCCTCCACTTT.

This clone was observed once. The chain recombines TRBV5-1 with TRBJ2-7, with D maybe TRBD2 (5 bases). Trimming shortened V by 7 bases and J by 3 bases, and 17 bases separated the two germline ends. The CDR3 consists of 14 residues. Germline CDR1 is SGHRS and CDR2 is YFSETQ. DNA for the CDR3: TGCGCCAGCGGGGTCGGAGGACCCATCTACGAGCAGTACTTC. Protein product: CASGVGGPIYEQYF.

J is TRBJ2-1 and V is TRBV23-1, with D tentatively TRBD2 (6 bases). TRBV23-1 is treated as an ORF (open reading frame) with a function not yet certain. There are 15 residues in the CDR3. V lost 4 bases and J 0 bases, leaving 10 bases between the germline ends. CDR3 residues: CASSRGESSYNEQFF. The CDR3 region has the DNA TGCGCCAGCAGTCGGGGGGAGAGCTCCTACAATGAGCAGTTCTTC.